The clone carrying this T cell receptor beta chain was recorded many times. The target antigen is unknown. The TCR beta libraries were generated through quantitative 5'-RACE incorporating molecular barcodes. TCRdb recomputed calls from the 5' RACE reads with MiXCR, one row per CDR3 protein. The sample consists of roughly 490,000 distinct CDR3 sequences, roughly 5% of them appearing once. V shed 5 bases and J 7 bases; nucleotides not matched to a gene: 13. This CDR3 spans 18 amino acids. The source of the sample is a study of CD8 T cells in ankylosing spondylitis. Study-wide findings and caveats: Within peripheral blood, clones linked to disease were CD8+ and relatively rare. Past research had described some motif variants in reactive arthritis synovial fluid and blood. It appeared that ankylosing spondylitis blood was characterized by a TCR beta motif of several highly homologous variants. In ankylosing spondylitis patients, matched synovial fluid reportedly showed significant enrichment of disease-linked clones.

This TCR was sampled from a male donor with ankylosing spondylitis. The chain joins TRBV12-3 or TRBV12-4 to TRBJ2-1, with 14 bases fitting TRBD2. The sample comprised blood, either unsorted or a sorted T cell fraction (not recorded which). The CDR3 bases are TGTGCCAGCAGTCCTCCGGGACTAGCGGGAGAAGGGGCAAATGAGCAGTTCTTC. It yields the protein CASSPPGLAGEGANEQFF.